Described below is a single T cell receptor (beta chain) sequence and its context. Its specificity is unknown. The junction departs from germline at one end; a sequencing error may be responsible. This entry belongs to a study of OX40 agonist ivuxolimab in advanced cancers. For the study at large: Eligibility rules accepted prior anti-PD-1, anti-PD-L1 or anti-CTLA-4 therapy, and around 44% had some. The study, taken as a whole, reports: The expanded peripheral T cells' antigen specificity was not determined. Normalized expansion of T-cell clones was also low for some nonresponders. Among patients with partial responses at 0.1-3.0 mg/kg, clonal expansion was among the lowest.

Method: immunoSEQ multiplex PCR; TCRdb's copy keeps in-frame clones and lacks some. In the table there are roughly 56,000 clones, around 84% of which are singletons. The CDR3 runs to 14 residues. Germline CDR1 is MNHEY and CDR2 is SMNVEV (reference sequence). Sequenced here: CD4+ or CD8+ T cells sorted from blood, sampled in a trial of the OX40 agonist ivuxolimab. The chain employs TRBV27 and TRBJ1-1; D uncertain. The TCR sequence derives from an adult with an advanced solid tumor such as melanoma, head and neck, liver or kidney cancer. Written as DNA, the CDR3 is TGTGCCAGCAGTTTAATCGGAGTACGCTCTGACGCTTTCTTT. Amino acid sequence: CASSLIGVRSDAFF.